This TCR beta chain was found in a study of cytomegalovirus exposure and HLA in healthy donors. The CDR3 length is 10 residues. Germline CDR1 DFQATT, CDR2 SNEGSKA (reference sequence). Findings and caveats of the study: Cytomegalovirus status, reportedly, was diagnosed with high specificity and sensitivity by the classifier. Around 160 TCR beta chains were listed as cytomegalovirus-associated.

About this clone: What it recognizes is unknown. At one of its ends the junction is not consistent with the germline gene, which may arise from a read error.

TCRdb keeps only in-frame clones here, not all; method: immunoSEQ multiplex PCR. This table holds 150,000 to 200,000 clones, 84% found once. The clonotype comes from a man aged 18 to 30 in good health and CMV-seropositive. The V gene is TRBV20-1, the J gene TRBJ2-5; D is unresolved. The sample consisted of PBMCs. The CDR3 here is CSARAETQYF. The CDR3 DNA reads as TGCAGTGCCAGAGCGGAGACCCAGTACTTC.